This T cell receptor beta chain comes out of a study of cytomegalovirus exposure and HLA in healthy donors. The wider study: Earlier, fewer than 140 million unique TCR beta sequences were recovered from about 200 million T cells by an analysis. HLA-typed donors contributed around 88 million unique TCRs, which were held in an early data release. Study-wide findings and caveats: A later analysis linked around 15,000 TCR beta sequences to HLA alleles at 0.05 false discovery rate.

Turning to this clone: Its matching antigen is unknown.

While unrecorded immune exposures were likely, the donors were nominally healthy when sampled. PCR amplification relied on 60 Vbeta primers (plus 13 Jbeta primers). Produced via immunoSEQ multiplex PCR; TCRdb's table is partial and in-frame only. The table shows 63,000 or so clones, with roughly 75% occurring only once. Germline CDR1 reads MNHEY; CDR2 reads SVGAGI. The CDR3 loop spans 15 amino acids. Deletions cut 0 bases from V and 7 bases from J, with 15 bases between. Sequenced material: PBMCs. This clonotype was sampled from a woman aged 25 to 39 in good health and CMV-seronegative. This chain links TRBV6-5 with TRBJ1-2; D not certain. The CDR3 sequence is CASSYSTRDRSGYTF. CDR3 nucleotides: TGTGCCAGCAGTTACTCGACCCGGGATCGGTCTGGCTACACCTTC.